A single sample is the source of the 20 T cell receptor beta chains below, sequenced in a study of T cell changes during pregnancy in multiple sclerosis. The assay was immunoSEQ multiplex PCR, and TCRdb's table has in-frame clones only and misses some. This table has some 99,000 clones, around 90% appearing once. This specimen was peripheral blood, taken after pregnancy. The receptors stem from a female donor in good health, enrolled as a control in a pregnancy study.

About this clone itself: Other nucleotide sequences in the sample specify the same CDR3. This sequence joins TRBV6-4 and TRBJ2-3; 12 bases match TRBD2. Germline-derived CDR1 and CDR2 are MRHNA and SNTAGT. V lost 2 bases and J lost 4; bases outside the gene matches: 4. This CDR3 region has 16 residues. The CDR3 bases are TGTGCCAGCAGTGACGAGACTAGCGGGGGAGCAGATACGCAGTATTTT. Translation: CASSDETSGGADTQYF.

The chain recombines TRBV5-4 with TRBJ1-2, with D tentatively TRBD1 (5 bases). This CDR3 comprises 13 residues. Trimming shortened V by 3 bases and J by 7 bases, and 13 bases separated the two germline ends. Germline V gives CDR1 SGHNT, CDR2 YYREEE (reference sequence). The CDR3 coding sequence is TGTGCCAGCAGCTCGGGAGGGGAGGGTGGCTACACCTTC. Protein product: CASSSGGEGGYTF.

The rearrangement joins TRBV27 to TRBJ2-1; 8 bases match TRBD2. CDR3 size: 20 residues. After removal of 0 bases from V and 5 bases from J, the junction contained 18 bases not matched to a gene. Germline V gives CDR1 MNHEY, CDR2 SMNVEV (reference sequence). In DNA, the CDR3 is TGTGCCAGCAGTTTATCGGCCGGGGGGGGGATCGACATTCCCCACAATGAGCAGTTCTTC. Residues: CASSLSAGGGIDIPHNEQFF.

This clone has only one observation. V is TRBV30 and J is TRBJ2-4; D gene unclear. CDR1 is GTSNPN and CDR2 is SVGIG in the germline V gene (reference sequence). Between the trimmed V and J ends, which lost 1 base and 1 base, there was a span of 8 bases. CDR3 length equals 14 residues. The CDR3 DNA follows: TGTGCCTGGAGTGGGGCCAGGGCCAAAAACATTCAGTACTTC. This encodes CAWSGARAKNIQYF.

The J gene is TRBJ2-7, the V gene TRBV19; 7 nucleotides line up with TRBD2. Per germline, CDR1 LNHDA and CDR2 SQIVND (reference sequence). The junction had 3 bases not matched to a gene; V was cut back by 4 bases and J by 3 bases. The CDR3 is 13 amino acids. The CDR3 sequence: CASSTASGYEQYF. The DNA for the CDR3 is TGTGCCAGTAGTACGGCTAGCGGCTACGAGCAGTACTTC.

The V call is TRBV28, the J call TRBJ1-2, with D possibly matching TRBD1 (6 bases). The germline V and J ends were trimmed by 11 bases and 6 bases, with 19 bases remaining between them. The CDR3 spans 13 residues. Germline V CDR1 and CDR2: MDHEN, SYDVKM. CDR3 protein: CAGRGRGTNGYTF. CDR3 DNA sequence: TGTGCCGGGCGGGGGCGGGGGACGAATGGCTACACCTTC.

The rearrangement links TRBV7-6 to TRBJ1-1; 9 positions match TRBD1. Germline V gene sequence: CDR1 SGHVS, CDR2 FNYEAQ. J was trimmed by 3 bases and V by 5 bases; bases with no gene match: 7. The CDR3 has 15 residues. The CDR3 here is CASSPLTGGDTEAFF. As DNA, the CDR3 is TGTGCCAGCAGCCCCTTGACAGGGGGGGACACTGAAGCTTTCTTT.

The rearrangement uses TRBV6-6 and TRBJ2-1; 11 bases are a match to TRBD2. The germline V gene has CDR1 MNHNY and CDR2 SVGAGI (reference sequence). This CDR3 has 14 residues. After removal of 5 bases from V and 7 bases from J, the junction contained 4 bases not matched to a gene. CDR3 coding DNA: TGTGCCAGCAGTGGGGCTAGCGGGGGGAATGAGCAGTTCTTC. Its translation is CASSGASGGNEQFF.

The rearrangement joins TRBV28 to TRBJ2-7, with TRBD1 matching over 8 bases. The CDR3 totals 14 residues. From germline, CDR1 is MDHEN and CDR2 SYDVKM. After removal of 7 bases from V and 4 bases from J, the junction contained 9 bases not matched to a gene. CDR3 in amino acids: CASTSGTGQYEQYF. The CDR3 bases are TGTGCCAGCACGTCCGGGACAGGTCAATACGAGCAGTACTTC.

This chain links TRBV13 with TRBJ2-1, with TRBD2 matching 10 bases. The CDR3 is 15 residues long. Germline loops: CDR1 PRHDT, CDR2 FYEKMQ (reference sequence). The J segment lost 5 bases and the V segment lost 0 bases, leaving 1 base of the junction unmatched. The chain's CDR3 is CASSLGLAGDNEQFF. The CDR3 DNA follows: TGTGCCAGCAGCTTAGGCCTAGCGGGGGACAATGAGCAGTTCTTC.

This clone appeared a single time. The gene calls are TRBV15 and TRBJ2-1; 15 bases match TRBD2. The germline CDR1 and CDR2 sequences are LNHNV and YYDKDF (reference sequence). The CDR3 consists of 19 residues. After removal of 8 bases from V and 4 bases from J, the junction contained 15 bases not matched to a gene. DNA for the CDR3: TGTGCCACCGCAGCTCAAAGGACTAGCGGGAGGGCGTTATACAATGAGCAGTTCTTC. Amino acid sequence: CATAAQRTSGRALYNEQFF. Combining the CDR3 with reference TRBV15 and TRBJ2-1 gives the whole variable domain DAMVIQNPRYQVTQFGKPVTLSCSQTLNHNVMYWYQQKSSQAPKLLFHYYDKDFNNEADTPDNFQSRRPNTSFCFLDIRSPGLGDTAMYLCATAAQRTSGRALYNEQFFGPGTRLTVL.

The V call is TRBV7-6, the J call TRBJ2-7, with unresolved D. Between the trimmed V and J ends, which lost 1 base and 3 bases, there was a span of 10 bases. Germline CDR1 is SGHVS and CDR2 is FNYEAQ. The CDR3 spans 14 residues. The CDR3, as DNA: TGTGCCAGCAGCTTAGGCGGCGGTCTCTACGAGCAGTACTTC. Translation: CASSLGGGLYEQYF. The complete variable domain, with remaining parts taken from reference TRBV7-6 and TRBJ2-7, reads GAGVSQSPRYKVTKRGQDVALRCDPISGHVSLYWYRQALGQGPEFLTYFNYEAQQDKSGLPNDRFSAERPEGSISTLTIQRTEQRDSAMYRCASSLGGGLYEQYFGPGTRLTVT.

V is TRBV4-2 and J is TRBJ1-4; 9 bases are shared with TRBD1. CDR1 is LGHNA, CDR2 YNFKEQ, per germline. The junction had 4 bases not matched to a gene; V was cut back by 0 bases and J by 5 bases. CDR3 size: 16 residues. The CDR3 DNA sequence: TGTGCCAGCAGCCAAGATGGAGGACAGGGGAATGAAAAACTGTTTTTT. It translates to CASSQDGGQGNEKLFF.

V and J are TRBV29-1 and TRBJ2-7; the D gene is possibly TRBD1 (5 bases). The CDR3 length is 12 residues. The germline V and J ends were trimmed by 3 bases and 2 bases, with 8 bases remaining between them. Germline V CDR1 and CDR2: SQVTM, ANQGSEA. The DNA of the CDR3 is TGCAGCGTTGATGTAGGGGCCTACGAGCAGTACTTC. The encoded protein is CSVDVGAYEQYF.

The V gene is TRBV5-4, the J gene TRBJ2-7; 8 bases agree with TRBD2. Germline V gives CDR1 SGHNT, CDR2 YYREEE (reference sequence). There are 16 residues in the CDR3. The V and J ends lost 0 bases and 1 base, in that order; junction bases with no gene match: 6. The CDR3 loop reads CASSLEAGGLSYEQYF. CDR3 nucleotide sequence: TGTGCCAGCAGCTTGGAGGCGGGGGGACTTTCCTACGAGCAGTACTTC.

The chain employs TRBV27 and TRBJ2-7, with 7 bases that match TRBD2. The CDR3 length is 15 residues. Trimming at V came to 2 bases and at J to 1 base, leaving 5 bases not matched to a gene. Germline V gene lookup returns CDR1 MNHEY and CDR2 SMNVEV (reference sequence). Written as DNA, the CDR3 is TGTGCCAGCAGTTTACAGGTGGGAGGGTCCTACGAGCAGTACTTC. It codes for CASSLQVGGSYEQYF.

This clone has only one observation. This rearrangement joins TRBV28 to TRBJ1-1, with 8 nucleotides matching TRBD1. Looked up from germline, CDR1 is MDHEN and CDR2 is SYDVKM. V trimming: 5 bases; J trimming: 1 base; junction bases outside the gene matches: 6. This CDR3 is built from 15 residues. CDR3 sequence: CASSQRGTGNTEAFF. CDR3 DNA: TGTGCCAGCAGTCAACGCGGGACAGGGAACACTGAAGCTTTCTTT.

This sequence joins TRBV28 and TRBJ2-7, with unresolved D. From germline, CDR1 is MDHEN and CDR2 SYDVKM. The CDR3 is 15 amino acids. Trimming removed 5 bases at V and 2 bases at J, with 16 bases between. CDR3 DNA sequence: TGTGCCAGCAGTACCCCGGTAACCAACCCCTACGAGCAGTACTTC. Translating it yields CASSTPVTNPYEQYF.

V is TRBV18 and J is TRBJ2-3; 8 bases are shared with TRBD2. The germline CDR1 and CDR2 sequences are KGHSH and LQKENI. The CDR3 totals 18 residues. Losses at the gene ends were 1 base for V and 0 bases for J; bases not matched to a gene: 9. The CDR3 sequence is CASSPQRGTPSSTDTQYF. The CDR3 DNA sequence: TGTGCCAGCTCACCACAGCGGGGGACTCCCTCTAGCACAGATACGCAGTATTTT.

The rearrangement links TRBV5-1 to TRBJ2-1; 8 bases match TRBD1. Germline values: CDR1 SGHRS, CDR2 YFSETQ. The trim removed 0 bases at V and 4 bases at J, leaving 6 bases unmatched. The CDR3 runs to 16 residues. Here the CDR3 reads CASSLGGTGPYNEQFF. For the CDR3, the DNA is TGCGCCAGCAGCTTGGGTGGGACAGGCCCTTACAATGAGCAGTTCTTC.